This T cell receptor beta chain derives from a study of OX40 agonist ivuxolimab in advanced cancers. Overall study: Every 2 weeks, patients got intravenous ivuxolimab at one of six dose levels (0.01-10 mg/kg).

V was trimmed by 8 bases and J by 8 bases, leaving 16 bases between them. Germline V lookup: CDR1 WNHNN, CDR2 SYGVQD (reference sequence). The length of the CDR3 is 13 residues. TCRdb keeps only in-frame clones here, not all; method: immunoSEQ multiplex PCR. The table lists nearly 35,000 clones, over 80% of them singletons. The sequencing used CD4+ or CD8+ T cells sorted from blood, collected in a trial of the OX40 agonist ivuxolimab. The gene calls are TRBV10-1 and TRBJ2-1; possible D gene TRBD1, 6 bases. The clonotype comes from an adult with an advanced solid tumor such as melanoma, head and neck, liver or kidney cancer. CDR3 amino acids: CASAMIQGDEQFF. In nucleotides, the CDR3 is TGCGCCAGCGCAATGATACAGGGAGATGAGCAGTTCTTC.